This is a list of T cell receptor beta chains from one sample in a study of cytomegalovirus exposure and HLA in healthy donors. Profiled with immunoSEQ multiplex PCR; TCRdb holds only in-frame clones, not every one. The profile shows about 150,000 clones, 65% to 80% of them singletons. Sequencing was performed on PBMCs. The receptors shown here come from a man aged 40-49 years in good health and CMV-seronegative. CDR3s include the opening cysteine and the closing phenylalanine or tryptophan. D genes are given only for firm matches. Expanded clones get a size class; other rows say once, few or many, or leave the size out.

J gene: TRBJ2-1
clone size: NA
D gene: TRBD2
V gene: TRBV7-6
CDR3 protein: CASSGGDYSYNEQFF
CDR3 DNA: TGTGCCAGCAGCGGGGGGGACTACTCCTACAATGAGCAGTTCTTC

J gene: TRBJ2-1
clone size: NA
D gene: TRBD2
V gene: TRBV5-3
CDR3 protein: CARSLTRTSGPYNEQFF
CDR3 DNA: TGTGCCAGAAGCCTTACACGGACTAGCGGGCCCTACAATGAGCAGTTCTTC

J gene: TRBJ2-3
clone size: NA
D gene: NA
V gene: TRBV30
CDR3 protein: CAWLGQGPDTQYF
CDR3 DNA: TGTGCCTGGCTGGGGCAGGGGCCAGATACGCAGTATTTT

J gene: TRBJ1-1
clone size: NA
D gene: TRBD1
V gene: TRBV6-5
CDR3 protein: CASSPGTGVGAFF
CDR3 DNA: TGTGCCAGCAGTCCCGGGACAGGGGTGGGAGCTTTCTTT

J gene: TRBJ2-1
clone size: NA
D gene: NA
V gene: TRBV9
CDR3 protein: CASSLGPSSYNEQFF
CDR3 DNA: TGTGCCAGCAGCTTGGGGCCGAGCTCCTACAATGAGCAGTTCTTC

J gene: TRBJ2-1
clone size: NA
D gene: NA
V gene: TRBV13
CDR3 protein: CASSLGPGQGPSYNEQFF
CDR3 DNA: TGTGCCAGCAGCTTAGGCCCAGGGCAGGGGCCCTCCTACAATGAGCAGTTCTTC

J gene: TRBJ2-7
clone size: few
D gene: TRBD1
V gene: TRBV13
CDR3 protein: CASSSTGTGGGEQYF
CDR3 DNA: TGTGCCAGCAGCTCCACCGGGACAGGGGGTGGCGAGCAGTACTTC

J gene: TRBJ2-7
clone size: NA
D gene: TRBD2
V gene: TRBV10-1
CDR3 protein: CASSGNRASGNYEQYF
CDR3 DNA: TGCGCCAGCAGTGGCAATCGAGCTAGCGGAAACTACGAGCAGTACTTC

J gene: TRBJ2-3
clone size: NA
D gene: NA
V gene: TRBV4-2
CDR3 protein: CASSPSGYMNTQYF
CDR3 DNA: TGTGCCAGCAGCCCGAGCGGGTATATGAATACGCAGTATTTT

J gene: TRBJ1-1
clone size: NA
D gene: TRBD1
V gene: TRBV27
CDR3 protein: CASRLTGGAEAFF
CDR3 DNA: TGTGCCAGCCGACTAACAGGGGGAGCTGAAGCTTTCTTT

J gene: TRBJ2-5
clone size: NA
D gene: TRBD2
V gene: TRBV27
CDR3 protein: CASRFGTSGGLETQYF
CDR3 DNA: TGTGCCAGTAGATTCGGGACTAGCGGGGGTCTAGAGACCCAGTACTTC

J gene: TRBJ2-5
clone size: NA
D gene: TRBD2
V gene: TRBV5-1
CDR3 protein: CASSAGPGTSGQETQYF
CDR3 DNA: TGCGCCAGCAGCGCTGGCCCTGGGACTAGCGGACAAGAGACCCAGTACTTC

J gene: TRBJ2-5
clone size: few
D gene: NA
V gene: TRBV4-3
CDR3 protein: CASSQRLGWAQETQYF
CDR3 DNA: TGCGCCAGCAGCCAGCGTCTTGGGTGGGCCCAAGAGACCCAGTACTTC

J gene: TRBJ1-6
clone size: NA
D gene: NA
V gene: TRBV30
CDR3 protein: CAKNRENSPLHF
CDR3 DNA: TGTGCCAAGAACAGGGAAAATTCACCCCTCCACTTT

J gene: TRBJ1-1
clone size: NA
D gene: NA
V gene: TRBV6-1
CDR3 protein: CASLGRLNTEAFF
CDR3 DNA: TGTGCCAGCTTGGGCAGACTAAACACTGAAGCTTTCTTT

J gene: TRBJ2-2
clone size: NA
D gene: TRBD2
V gene: TRBV4-1
CDR3 protein: CASSPTGGTGELFF
CDR3 DNA: TGCGCCAGCAGCCCGACGGGAGGCACCGGGGAGCTGTTTTTT

J gene: TRBJ2-3
clone size: NA
D gene: NA
V gene: TRBV4-1
CDR3 protein: CASSHEFPGQGNTQYF
CDR3 DNA: TGCGCCAGCAGCCATGAGTTCCCGGGGCAGGGGAATACGCAGTATTTT

J gene: TRBJ2-2
clone size: NA
D gene: NA
V gene: TRBV7-3
CDR3 protein: CASSLIPWADTGELFF
CDR3 DNA: TGTGCCAGCAGCTTAATACCGTGGGCAGACACCGGGGAGCTGTTTTTT

J gene: TRBJ2-7
clone size: NA
D gene: TRBD1
V gene: TRBV12-5
CDR3 protein: CASGLGTGGRYEQYF
CDR3 DNA: TGTGCTAGTGGCCTCGGGACAGGGGGCAGGTACGAGCAGTACTTC

J gene: TRBJ2-1
clone size: NA
D gene: NA
V gene: TRBV19
CDR3 protein: CARGDNNNEQFF
CDR3 DNA: TGTGCCAGAGGGGACAATAACAATGAGCAGTTCTTC

J gene: TRBJ2-7
clone size: NA
D gene: TRBD1
V gene: TRBV19
CDR3 protein: CASSPGTDYEQYF
CDR3 DNA: TGTGCCAGTAGCCCAGGGACAGACTACGAGCAGTACTTC

J gene: TRBJ1-5
clone size: few
D gene: NA
V gene: TRBV7-2
CDR3 protein: CASSLSPGSNQPQHF
CDR3 DNA: TGTGCCAGCAGCCTCTCACCGGGGAGCAATCAGCCCCAGCATTTT

J gene: TRBJ2-7
clone size: NA
D gene: TRBD1
V gene: TRBV29-1
CDR3 protein: CSVEATGTAGYEQYF
CDR3 DNA: TGCAGCGTTGAAGCCACCGGGACAGCCGGCTACGAGCAGTACTTC

J gene: TRBJ2-4
clone size: NA
D gene: TRBD1
V gene: TRBV18
CDR3 protein: CASSPWLGQGEDIQYF
CDR3 DNA: TGTGCCAGCTCACCATGGTTGGGACAGGGAGAGGACATTCAGTACTTC

J gene: TRBJ2-7
clone size: NA
D gene: TRBD2
V gene: TRBV18
CDR3 protein: CASSAGTTAYEQYF
CDR3 DNA: TGTGCCAGCTCCGCCGGGACTACTGCCTACGAGCAGTACTTC

J gene: TRBJ2-4
clone size: few
D gene: TRBD1
V gene: TRBV29-1
CDR3 protein: CSVSDRLAKNIQYF
CDR3 DNA: TGCAGCGTCTCGGACAGGCTAGCCAAAAACATTCAGTACTTC

J gene: TRBJ2-5
clone size: NA
D gene: NA
V gene: TRBV5-8
CDR3 protein: CASSLYGETQYF
CDR3 DNA: TGTGCCAGCAGCTTGTACGGAGAGACCCAGTACTTC

J gene: TRBJ1-4
clone size: NA
D gene: NA
V gene: TRBV30
CDR3 protein: CAWSVLGGEEKLFF
CDR3 DNA: TGTGCCTGGAGTGTACTTGGGGGCGAGGAAAAACTGTTTTTT

J gene: TRBJ2-7
clone size: NA
D gene: NA
V gene: TRBV6-6
CDR3 protein: CASSYERGHEQYF
CDR3 DNA: TGTGCCAGCAGTTACGAAAGGGGCCACGAGCAGTACTTC

J gene: TRBJ1-2
clone size: NA
D gene: TRBD1
V gene: TRBV5-4
CDR3 protein: CASSLDRGLYGYTF
CDR3 DNA: TGTGCCAGCAGCTTGGACAGGGGACTCTATGGCTACACCTTC

J gene: TRBJ1-2
clone size: NA
D gene: NA
V gene: TRBV6-5
CDR3 protein: CASRYRDTNYGYTF
CDR3 DNA: TGTGCCAGCAGATACCGGGACACCAACTATGGCTACACCTTC

J gene: TRBJ1-1
clone size: NA
D gene: NA
V gene: TRBV6-6
CDR3 protein: CASSYSGSWNTEAFF
CDR3 DNA: TGTGCCAGCAGTTACTCCGGGTCATGGAACACTGAAGCTTTCTTT

J gene: TRBJ2-7
clone size: NA
D gene: NA
V gene: TRBV11-2
CDR3 protein: CASSLDSRAASYEQYF
CDR3 DNA: TGTGCCAGCAGCTTAGATTCCAGGGCAGCCTCCTACGAGCAGTACTTC

J gene: TRBJ2-5
clone size: few
D gene: NA
V gene: TRBV27
CDR3 protein: CASRTYGGNRETQYF
CDR3 DNA: TGTGCCAGCAGGACATATGGGGGGAATCGAGAGACCCAGTACTTC

J gene: TRBJ2-3
clone size: NA
D gene: NA
V gene: TRBV7-2
CDR3 protein: CASSLATRDTQYF
CDR3 DNA: TGTGCCAGCAGCTTAGCCACGAGGGATACGCAGTATTTT

J gene: TRBJ1-5
clone size: NA
D gene: TRBD1
V gene: TRBV2
CDR3 protein: CASSELGRGDSNQPQHF
CDR3 DNA: TGTGCCAGCAGTGAACTTGGCAGGGGGGATAGCAATCAGCCCCAGCATTTT

J gene: TRBJ2-7
clone size: NA
D gene: NA
V gene: TRBV6-6
CDR3 protein: CASTEIGSNHEQYF
CDR3 DNA: TGTGCCAGCACCGAGATAGGGAGTAACCACGAGCAGTACTTC

J gene: TRBJ2-3
clone size: NA
D gene: NA
V gene: TRBV7-2
CDR3 protein: CASSRMAQAADTQYF
CDR3 DNA: TGTGCCAGCAGCCGTATGGCTCAAGCGGCAGATACGCAGTATTTT

J gene: TRBJ1-2
clone size: NA
D gene: TRBD1
V gene: TRBV2
CDR3 protein: CASRGTGEYGYTF
CDR3 DNA: TGTGCCAGCAGGGGGACAGGGGAATATGGCTACACCTTC

J gene: TRBJ1-3
clone size: NA
D gene: NA
V gene: TRBV2
CDR3 protein: CASSTGPPSGNTIYF
CDR3 DNA: TGTGCCAGCAGCACAGGACCTCCCTCTGGAAACACCATATATTTT

J gene: TRBJ1-3
clone size: NA
D gene: NA
V gene: TRBV5-1
CDR3 protein: CASSTGDTDSGNTIYF
CDR3 DNA: TGCGCCAGCAGCACCGGGGACACGGATTCTGGAAACACCATATATTTT

J gene: TRBJ1-1
clone size: NA
D gene: NA
V gene: TRBV29-1
CDR3 protein: CSALEGARGTEAFF
CDR3 DNA: TGCAGCGCCTTAGAAGGGGCTAGGGGCACTGAAGCTTTCTTT

J gene: TRBJ1-1
clone size: once
D gene: NA
V gene: TRBV7-9
CDR3 protein: CASSQLKAEGTEAFF
CDR3 DNA: TGTGCCAGCAGCCAGCTAAAGGCAGAGGGCACTGAAGCTTTCTTT

J gene: TRBJ2-7
clone size: few
D gene: TRBD1
V gene: TRBV4-1
CDR3 protein: CASSHDGTGASYEQYF
CDR3 DNA: TGCGCCAGCAGCCATGATGGGACAGGGGCCTCCTACGAGCAGTACTTC

J gene: TRBJ2-7
clone size: NA
D gene: NA
V gene: TRBV15
CDR3 protein: CATSRDRGTGNEQYF
CDR3 DNA: TGTGCCACCAGCAGAGATCGGGGGACGGGGAACGAGCAGTACTTC

J gene: TRBJ2-7
clone size: NA
D gene: TRBD1
V gene: TRBV25-1
CDR3 protein: CASSENRGPTPYEQYF
CDR3 DNA: TGTGCCAGCAGTGAGAACAGGGGGCCGACTCCCTACGAGCAGTACTTC

J gene: TRBJ2-1
clone size: NA
D gene: NA
V gene: TRBV28
CDR3 protein: CASSSPYNEQFF
CDR3 DNA: TGTGCCAGCAGTTCCCCGTACAATGAGCAGTTCTTC

J gene: TRBJ2-5
clone size: NA
D gene: NA
V gene: TRBV29-1
CDR3 protein: CSVDRYQETQYF
CDR3 DNA: TGCAGCGTCGACAGGTACCAAGAGACCCAGTACTTC

J gene: TRBJ2-7
clone size: NA
D gene: TRBD1
V gene: TRBV18
CDR3 protein: CASSPGQGRFGEQYF
CDR3 DNA: TGTGCCAGCTCACCAGGACAGGGGAGATTTGGGGAGCAGTACTTC

J gene: TRBJ1-3
clone size: NA
D gene: NA
V gene: TRBV19
CDR3 protein: CASSIDPGAGNTIYF
CDR3 DNA: TGTGCCAGTAGTATAGATCCGGGGGCTGGAAACACCATATATTTT

J gene: TRBJ1-1
clone size: NA
D gene: NA
V gene: TRBV30
CDR3 protein: CAAELATEAFF
CDR3 DNA: TGTGCCGCCGAGCTTGCCACTGAAGCTTTCTTT

J gene: TRBJ2-1
clone size: few
D gene: TRBD2
V gene: TRBV27
CDR3 protein: CASSLSGGRYPVASEQFF
CDR3 DNA: TGTGCCAGCAGTTTATCAGGCGGGAGGTACCCCGTGGCGTCTGAGCAGTTCTTC

J gene: TRBJ2-5
clone size: NA
D gene: NA
V gene: TRBV7-7
CDR3 protein: CASSSQGTETQYF
CDR3 DNA: TGTGCCAGCAGCTCCCAGGGGACAGAGACCCAGTACTTC

J gene: TRBJ1-2
clone size: NA
D gene: TRBD1
V gene: TRBV6-5
CDR3 protein: CASRKTGGSYGYTF
CDR3 DNA: TGTGCCAGCAGGAAGACAGGGGGTTCATATGGCTACACCTTC

J gene: TRBJ1-1
clone size: few
D gene: NA
V gene: TRBV29-1
CDR3 protein: CSVAWRMNTEAFF
CDR3 DNA: TGCAGCGTTGCCTGGCGGATGAACACTGAAGCTTTCTTT

J gene: TRBJ2-7
clone size: NA
D gene: TRBD2
V gene: TRBV7-9
CDR3 protein: CASSRGGEYSEQYF
CDR3 DNA: TGTGCCAGCAGCCGGGGGGGGGAATACTCCGAGCAGTACTTC

J gene: TRBJ1-6
clone size: NA
D gene: NA
V gene: TRBV2
CDR3 protein: CASKHPAGGDRSPLHF
CDR3 DNA: TGTGCCAGCAAACACCCGGCAGGAGGGGACCGGTCGCCCCTCCACTTT

J gene: TRBJ2-2
clone size: NA
D gene: TRBD2
V gene: TRBV28
CDR3 protein: CASRNSGSSGELFF
CDR3 DNA: TGTGCCAGCAGGAATAGCGGGAGCTCCGGGGAGCTGTTTTTT